These 10 T cell receptor beta chains share one sample of origin, sequenced in a study of naive and memory T cell subsets. The beta constant-region primer was an equimolar mix of two oligonucleotides covering TRBC1 and TRBC2. TCRdb reprocessed the UMI-ligation and nested PCR reads with MiXCR, giving one entry per CDR3 protein. Of about 21,000 distinct CDR3 sequences in the sample, roughly 11% were seen once. The sample consisted of central memory CD8+ T cells from blood. These receptors were collected from a human donor in good health.

The sample holds many counts of this clonotype. The J gene is TRBJ1-1, the V gene TRBV29-1; no clear D gene. V was cut by 4 bases and J by 5 bases, with 14 bases left in between. Germline-derived CDR1 and CDR2 are SQVTM and ANQGSEA. This CDR3 has 13 residues. The CDR3 DNA reads TGCAGCGTTGTAGTGGCCTCGCGGACTGAAGCTTTCTTT. Translating it yields CSVVVASRTEAFF. The full variable domain, rest sourced from reference TRBV29-1 and TRBJ1-1, is SAVISQKPSRDICQRGTSLTIQCQVDSQVTMMFWYRQQPGQSLTLIATANQGSEATYESGFVIDKFPISRPNLTFSTLTVSNMSPEDSSIYLCSVVVASRTEAFFGQGTRLTVV.

By sample fraction, this clonotype is hyperexpanded. This chain connects TRBV7-2 to TRBJ1-1; D possibly corresponds to TRBD1 (6 bases). The CDR3 spans 13 residues. The germline V gene encodes CDR1 SGHTA and CDR2 FQGNSA. Trimming stripped 2 bases from V and 9 bases from J, with 13 bases between. For the CDR3, the DNA is TGTGCCAGCAGCTTAATGGAACAGGGTAAAGCTTTCTTT. Translating gives CASSLMEQGKAFF.

This clonotype was seen many times. V and J are TRBV5-1 and TRBJ2-7; 9 nucleotides match TRBD1. There are 14 residues in the CDR3. The trim removed 0 bases at V and 5 bases at J, leaving 3 bases unmatched. Germline assignment: CDR1 SGHRS and CDR2 YFSETQ. The CDR3 reads CASSLETGGDEQYF. CDR3 DNA sequence: TGCGCCAGCAGCTTGGAGACAGGGGGGGACGAGCAGTACTTC.

In its sample, this clonotype was seen a few times. The chain combines TRBV7-2 with TRBJ2-5; 8 bases match TRBD2. Germline lookup yields CDR1 SGHTA and CDR2 FQGNSA. The CDR3 extends over 14 amino acids. Trimming took 7 bases from V and 3 from J; bases not matched to a gene: 7. The chain's CDR3 is CASTPFSGKETQYF. The CDR3 DNA follows: TGTGCCAGCACCCCCTTTAGCGGGAAAGAGACCCAGTACTTC.

This clonotype has only a few counts. The chain uses TRBV5-6 and TRBJ2-3, with D perhaps assigned TRBD1 or TRBD2 (5 bases each). V dropped 5 bases and J dropped 12 bases, with 13 bases sitting between them. Germline V gene data show CDR1 as SGHDT and CDR2 as YYEEEE. The CDR3 runs to 11 residues. The CDR3 sequence: CASSLSRDQYF. The CDR3 DNA reads as TGTGCCAGCAGTTTGTCCCGGGACCAGTATTTT.

This clonotype occurred a few times. Here the CDR3 reads CASSSTEDEQYF. The DNA of the CDR3 is TGTGCCAGCAGCTCCACAGAGGACGAGCAGTACTTC. The V gene is TRBV5-6, the J gene TRBJ2-7, with D unresolved. Trimming took 3 bases from V and 5 from J, leaving 9 bases between them. This CDR3 spans 12 amino acids. From germline, CDR1 is SGHDT and CDR2 YYEEEE.

There are many counts of this clonotype. This chain connects TRBV12-3 or TRBV12-4 to TRBJ1-2; maybe TRBD1 (5 bases). Trimming pared 2 bases from V and 5 bases from J, leaving 21 bases between. This CDR3 comprises 17 residues. CDR3 nucleotides: TGTGCCAGCAGTTTAAGTCGGTGGCAGGGCGTACCATATGGCTACACCTTC. It is translated as CASSLSRWQGVPYGYTF.

This clonotype appeared many times. The chain recombines TRBV4-1 with TRBJ2-6; perhaps TRBD2 as D (6 bases). The germline CDR1 and CDR2 sequences are MGHRA and YSYEKL. V lost 0 bases and J lost 1, with 10 bases in between. The CDR3 has 17 amino acids. CDR3 amino acids: CASSQDRRGSGANVLTF. For the CDR3, the DNA is TGCGCCAGCAGCCAAGATCGGCGGGGATCTGGGGCCAACGTCCTGACTTTC.

This clonotype was recorded at least ten times. V and J are TRBV28 and TRBJ2-7; 9 positions agree with TRBD2. The CDR3 sequence is 15 residues long. Germline V gives CDR1 MDHEN, CDR2 SYDVKM. V was clipped by 5 bases and J by 2 bases; unmatched bases: 7. The CDR3 DNA reads as TGTGCCAGCAGTCCCCGACTAGCGGATACCTACGAGCAGTACTTC. Translated: CASSPRLADTYEQYF.

This clonotype was observed at least ten times. V and J are TRBV4-1 and TRBJ1-1; 12 bases fit TRBD1. This CDR3 contains 15 residues. The V gene end was trimmed by 0 bases and the J gene end by 7 bases; junction bases not matched to a gene: 3. Germline CDR1 is MGHRA and CDR2 is YSYEKL. The CDR3 nucleotides are TGCGCCAGCAGCCAAGATTGGGACAGGGGGCTTGAAGCTTTCTTT. It yields the protein CASSQDWDRGLEAFF.